The clone carrying this T cell receptor beta chain was detected ten times or more. The length of the CDR3 is 15 residues. CDR1 PRHDT and CDR2 FYEKMQ come from the germline V gene (reference sequence). Trimming took off 9 bases at V and 3 bases at J, with 21 bases between the two ends. Authors of the study amplified TCR beta CDR3 regions from RNA transcripts. Primed by the HTBI set, a first-round RT-PCR was run on the TCR CDR3. TCRdb re-derived calls from the multiplex PCR reads in MiXCR, one entry per CDR3 protein. The table includes approximately 610,000 distinct CDR3 sequences, 14% to 15% detected once. These data belong to a study of T cells in Graves' hyperthyroidism and ophthalmopathy. Uncontrolled infection, other autoimmune disease, pregnancy or lactation excluded patients.

This clonotype was sampled from a woman in her thirties or forties with Graves' ophthalmopathy. The sample taken for sequencing was blood. This chain uses TRBV13 with TRBJ2-7, with TRBD2 as a possible D gene (6 bases). This CDR3 is CASSGARDGFYEQYF. The CDR3 DNA follows: TGTGCCAGTTCCGGTGCGCGGGATGGTTTCTACGAGCAGTACTTC.